The T cell receptor (beta chain) described here comes from a study of T-cell memory formation after mild COVID-19. Study findings and constraints: CM and EM subsets held most contracting CD4+ clones; EMRA held CD8+ ones. A subset of responding clones appeared in pre-infection memory, suggesting cross-reactive memory joined.

The CDR3 has 14 residues. Trimming removed 6 bases from V and 2 bases from J; junction bases left unmatched: 6. Per the germline V gene, CDR1 is LGHNA and CDR2 is YSLEER. TCRdb fed the 5' RACE reads into MiXCR, producing one record per CDR3 protein. The sample has roughly 340,000 distinct CDR3 sequences, approximately 15% seen once; the top ten hold more than 20%. In its sample, this clonotype was seen a few times. Its antigen remains unidentified. The sequenced material came from PBMCs or a T cell subset sorted from them (not recorded which). The J gene is TRBJ1-2, the V gene TRBV4-3, with 7 bases that match TRBD1. This clonotype was sampled from a young man who had mild COVID-19 (a few samples of this study predate the infection). Cell type and time point are not known. CDR3 DNA sequence: TGCGCCAGCAGTCTTACACAGGGGAACTATGGCTACACCTTC. It translates to CASSLTQGNYGYTF.